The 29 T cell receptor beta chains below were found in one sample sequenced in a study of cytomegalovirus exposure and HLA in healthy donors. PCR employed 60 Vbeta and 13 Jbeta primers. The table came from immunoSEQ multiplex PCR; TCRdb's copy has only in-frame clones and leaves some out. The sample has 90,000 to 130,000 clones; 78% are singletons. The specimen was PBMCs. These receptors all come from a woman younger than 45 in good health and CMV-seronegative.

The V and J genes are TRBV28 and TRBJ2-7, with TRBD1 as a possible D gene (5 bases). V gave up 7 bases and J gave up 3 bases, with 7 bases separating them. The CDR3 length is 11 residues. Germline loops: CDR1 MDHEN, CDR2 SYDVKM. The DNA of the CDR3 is TGTGCCAGCACTGACAGCTACGAGCAGTACTTC. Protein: CASTDSYEQYF.

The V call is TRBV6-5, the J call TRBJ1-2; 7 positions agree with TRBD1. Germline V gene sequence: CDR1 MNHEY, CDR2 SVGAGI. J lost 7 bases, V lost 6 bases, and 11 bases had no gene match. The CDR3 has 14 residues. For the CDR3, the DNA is TGTGCCAGCAGCTACGGGACAGCGATGGTTGGCTACACCTTC. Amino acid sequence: CASSYGTAMVGYTF.

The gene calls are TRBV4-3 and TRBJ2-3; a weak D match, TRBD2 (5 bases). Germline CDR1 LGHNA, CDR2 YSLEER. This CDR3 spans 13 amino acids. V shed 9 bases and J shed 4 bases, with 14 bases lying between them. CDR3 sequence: CASGEFMADTQYF. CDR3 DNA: TGCGCCAGTGGGGAGTTCATGGCAGATACGCAGTATTTT.

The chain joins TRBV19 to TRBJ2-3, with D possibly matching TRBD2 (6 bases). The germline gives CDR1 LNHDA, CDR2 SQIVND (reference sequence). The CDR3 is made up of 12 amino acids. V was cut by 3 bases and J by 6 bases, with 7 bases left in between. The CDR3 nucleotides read TGTGCCAGTAGTATCCTAGCGGATACGCAGTATTTT. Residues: CASSILADTQYF.

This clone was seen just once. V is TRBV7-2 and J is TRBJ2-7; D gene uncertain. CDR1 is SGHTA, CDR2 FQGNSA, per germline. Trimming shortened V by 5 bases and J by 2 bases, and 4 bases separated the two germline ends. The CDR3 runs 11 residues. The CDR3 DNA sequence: TGTGCCAGCAGCGAGGCCTACGAGCAGTACTTC. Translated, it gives CASSEAYEQYF.

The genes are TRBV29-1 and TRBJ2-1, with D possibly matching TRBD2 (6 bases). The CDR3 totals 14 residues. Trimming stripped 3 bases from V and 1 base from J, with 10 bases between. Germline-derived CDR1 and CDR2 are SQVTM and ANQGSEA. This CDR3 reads CSVDRLDSYNEQFF. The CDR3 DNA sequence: TGCAGCGTTGATCGACTAGATTCCTACAATGAGCAGTTCTTC.

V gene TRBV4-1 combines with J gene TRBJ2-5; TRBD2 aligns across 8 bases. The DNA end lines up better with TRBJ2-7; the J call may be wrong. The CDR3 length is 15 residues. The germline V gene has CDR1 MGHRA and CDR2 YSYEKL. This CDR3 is CASSQDEREPYEQYF. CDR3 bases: TGCGCCAGCAGCCAAGACGAGCGGGAGCCCTACGAGCAGTACTTC.

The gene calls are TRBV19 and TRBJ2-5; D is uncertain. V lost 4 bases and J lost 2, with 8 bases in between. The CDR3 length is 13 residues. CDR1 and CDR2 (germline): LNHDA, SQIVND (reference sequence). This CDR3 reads CASSNSGQETQYF. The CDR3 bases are TGTGCCAGTAGTAACTCCGGGCAAGAGACCCAGTACTTC.

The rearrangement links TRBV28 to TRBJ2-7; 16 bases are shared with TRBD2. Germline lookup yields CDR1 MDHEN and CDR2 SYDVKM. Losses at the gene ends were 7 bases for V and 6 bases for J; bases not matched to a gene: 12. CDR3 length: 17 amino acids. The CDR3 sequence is CASKNVGTSGRVAEQYF. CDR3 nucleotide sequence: TGTGCCAGCAAGAATGTCGGGACTAGCGGGAGGGTAGCCGAGCAGTACTTC.

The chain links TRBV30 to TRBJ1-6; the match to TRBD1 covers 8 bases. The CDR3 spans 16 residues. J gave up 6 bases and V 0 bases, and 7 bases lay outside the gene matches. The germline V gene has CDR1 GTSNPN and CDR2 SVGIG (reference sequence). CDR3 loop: CAWSVFRGQGNSPLHF. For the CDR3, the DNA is TGTGCCTGGAGTGTCTTCCGCGGACAGGGTAATTCACCCCTCCACTTT.

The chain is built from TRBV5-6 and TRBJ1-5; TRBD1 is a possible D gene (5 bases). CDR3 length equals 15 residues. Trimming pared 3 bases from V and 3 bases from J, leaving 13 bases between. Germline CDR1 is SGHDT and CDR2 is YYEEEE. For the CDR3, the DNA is TGTGCCAGCAGCTGGGCCCAAGGGGTCAATCAGCCCCAGCATTTT. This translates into CASSWAQGVNQPQHF.

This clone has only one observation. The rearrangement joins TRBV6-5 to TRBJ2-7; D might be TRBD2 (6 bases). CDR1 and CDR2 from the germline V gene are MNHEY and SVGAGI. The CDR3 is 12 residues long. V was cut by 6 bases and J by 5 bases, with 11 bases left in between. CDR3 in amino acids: CASSLTGDEQYF. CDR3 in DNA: TGTGCCAGCAGCTTGACGGGGGACGAGCAGTACTTC.

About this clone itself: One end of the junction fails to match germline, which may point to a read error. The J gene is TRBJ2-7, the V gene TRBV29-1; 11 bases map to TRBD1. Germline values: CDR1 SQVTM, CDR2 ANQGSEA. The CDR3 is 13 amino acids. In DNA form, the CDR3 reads TGCAGCGTCGGGACAGGGGGACCCTACGAGCAGCACTTC. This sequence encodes CSVGTGGPYEQHF.

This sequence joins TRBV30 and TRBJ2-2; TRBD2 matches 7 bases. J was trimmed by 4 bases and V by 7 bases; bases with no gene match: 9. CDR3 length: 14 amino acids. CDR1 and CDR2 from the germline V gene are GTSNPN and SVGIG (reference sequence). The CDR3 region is CALGGTLPTGELFF. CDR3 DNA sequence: TGTGCCTTGGGGGGGACTCTCCCCACCGGGGAGCTGTTTTTT. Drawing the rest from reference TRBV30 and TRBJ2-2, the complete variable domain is SQTIHQWPATLVQPVGSPLSLECTVEGTSNPNLYWYRQAAGRGLQLLFYSVGIGQISSEVPQNLSASRPQDRQFILSSKKLLLSDSGFYLCALGGTLPTGELFFGEGSRLTVL.

The CDR3 DNA reads TGTGCCAGCAGTTCATCCGAAACAGGGGACTATGGCTACACCTTC. This gives the protein CASSSSETGDYGYTF. The chain recombines TRBV27 with TRBJ1-2; 7 bases are a match to TRBD1. The CDR3 length is 15 residues. Trimming at V came to 4 bases and at J to 3 bases, leaving 8 bases not matched to a gene. The germline CDR1 and CDR2 sequences are MNHEY and SMNVEV (reference sequence).

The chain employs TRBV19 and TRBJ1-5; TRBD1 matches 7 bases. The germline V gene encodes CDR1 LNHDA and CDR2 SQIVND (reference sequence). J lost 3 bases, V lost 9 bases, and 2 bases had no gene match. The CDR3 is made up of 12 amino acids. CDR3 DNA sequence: TGTGCCAGCAGGGGGATCAATCAGCCCCAGCATTTT. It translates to CASRGINQPQHF.

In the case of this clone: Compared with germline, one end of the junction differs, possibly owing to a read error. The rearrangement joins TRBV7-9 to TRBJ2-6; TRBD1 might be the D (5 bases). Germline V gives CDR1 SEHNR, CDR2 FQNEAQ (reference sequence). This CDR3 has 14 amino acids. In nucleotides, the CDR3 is TGTGCCAGCAGCATTGTCTCTGGGGCCAACGTCCTGGCTTTC. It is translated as CASSIVSGANVLAF.

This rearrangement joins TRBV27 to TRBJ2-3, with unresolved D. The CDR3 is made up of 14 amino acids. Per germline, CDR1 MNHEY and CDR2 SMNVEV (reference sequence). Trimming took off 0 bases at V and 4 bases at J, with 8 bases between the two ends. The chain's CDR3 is CASSLSTSSDTQYF. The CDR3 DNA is TGTGCCAGCAGTTTATCCACATCCTCAGATACGCAGTATTTT.

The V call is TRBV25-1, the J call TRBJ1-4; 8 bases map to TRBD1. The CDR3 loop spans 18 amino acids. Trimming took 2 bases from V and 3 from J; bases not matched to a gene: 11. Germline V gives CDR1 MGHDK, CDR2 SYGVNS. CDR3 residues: CASSEGWAGGIANEKLFF. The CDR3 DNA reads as TGTGCCAGCAGTGAAGGTTGGGCAGGGGGCATCGCTAATGAAAAACTGTTTTTT.

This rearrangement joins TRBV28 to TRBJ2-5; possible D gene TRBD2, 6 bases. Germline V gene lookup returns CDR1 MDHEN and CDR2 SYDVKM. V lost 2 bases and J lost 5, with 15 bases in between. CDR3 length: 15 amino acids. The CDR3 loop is CASSLPRGASETQYF. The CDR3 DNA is TGTGCCAGCAGTTTACCCCGCGGGGCTTCTGAGACCCAGTACTTC.

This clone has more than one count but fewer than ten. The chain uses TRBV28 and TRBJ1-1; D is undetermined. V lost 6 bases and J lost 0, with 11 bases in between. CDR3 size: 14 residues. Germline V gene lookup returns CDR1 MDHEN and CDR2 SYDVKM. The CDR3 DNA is TGTGCCAGCAGGGCCTTTACCATGAACACTGAAGCTTTCTTT. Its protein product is CASRAFTMNTEAFF.

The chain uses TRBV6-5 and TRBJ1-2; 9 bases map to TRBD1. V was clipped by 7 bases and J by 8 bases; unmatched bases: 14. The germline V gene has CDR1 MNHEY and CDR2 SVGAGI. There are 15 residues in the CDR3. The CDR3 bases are TGTGCCAGCACGAACCCGGGACAGGGCACAGTAGGCTACACCTTC. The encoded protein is CASTNPGQGTVGYTF.

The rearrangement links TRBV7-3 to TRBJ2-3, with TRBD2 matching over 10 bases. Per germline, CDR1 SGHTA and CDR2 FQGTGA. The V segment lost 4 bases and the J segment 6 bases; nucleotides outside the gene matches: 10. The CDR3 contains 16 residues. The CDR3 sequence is CASSSGTSGVHDTQYF. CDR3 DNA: TGTGCCAGCAGCTCGGGCACTAGCGGGGTTCACGATACGCAGTATTTT. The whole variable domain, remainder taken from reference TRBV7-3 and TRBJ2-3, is GAGVSQTPSNKVTEKGKYVELRCDPISGHTALYWYRQSLGQGPEFLIYFQGTGAADDSGLPNDRFFAVRPEGSVSTLKIQRTERGDSAVYLCASSSGTSGVHDTQYFGPGTRLTVL.

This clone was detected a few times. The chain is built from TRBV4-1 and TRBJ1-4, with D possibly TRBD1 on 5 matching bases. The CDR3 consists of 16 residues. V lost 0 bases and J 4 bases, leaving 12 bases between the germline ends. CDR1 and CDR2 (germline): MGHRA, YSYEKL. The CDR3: CASSQDPRAINEKLFF. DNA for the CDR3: TGCGCCAGCAGCCAAGACCCCAGGGCGATTAATGAAAAACTGTTTTTT.

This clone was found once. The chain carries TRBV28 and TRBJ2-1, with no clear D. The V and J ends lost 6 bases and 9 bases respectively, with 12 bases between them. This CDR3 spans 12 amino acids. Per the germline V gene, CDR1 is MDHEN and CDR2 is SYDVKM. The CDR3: CASRTPNGEQFF. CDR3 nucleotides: TGTGCCAGCAGGACACCCAATGGTGAGCAGTTCTTC.

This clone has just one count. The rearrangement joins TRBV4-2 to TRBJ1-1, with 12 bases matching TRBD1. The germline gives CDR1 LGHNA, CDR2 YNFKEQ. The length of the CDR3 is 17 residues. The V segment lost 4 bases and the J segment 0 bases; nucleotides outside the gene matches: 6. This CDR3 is CASSPGTGGFMNTEAFF. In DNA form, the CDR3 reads TGTGCCAGCAGCCCGGGGACAGGGGGCTTCATGAACACTGAAGCTTTCTTT.

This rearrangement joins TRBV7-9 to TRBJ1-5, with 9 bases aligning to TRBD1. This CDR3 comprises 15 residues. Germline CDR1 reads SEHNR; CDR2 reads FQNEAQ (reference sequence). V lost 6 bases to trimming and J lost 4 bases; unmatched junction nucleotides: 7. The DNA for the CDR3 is TGTGCCAGCAGTAGAGGACAGGGGAGAAATCAGCCCCAGCATTTT. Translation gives CASSRGQGRNQPQHF.

CDR3 in DNA: TGTGCCAGCAGTGAAGCGCCTGGACAGGGAATCAGCTACGAGCAGTACTTC. The encoded protein is CASSEAPGQGISYEQYF. The chain couples TRBV2 to TRBJ2-7; 8 bases align to TRBD1. Trimming removed 0 bases from V and 3 bases from J; junction bases left unmatched: 10. Germline CDR1 and CDR2: SNHLY and FYNNEI. This CDR3 region has 17 residues.

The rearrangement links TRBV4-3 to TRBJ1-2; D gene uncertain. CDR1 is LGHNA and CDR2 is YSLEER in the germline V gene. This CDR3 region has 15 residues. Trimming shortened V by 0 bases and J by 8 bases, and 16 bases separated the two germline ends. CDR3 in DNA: TGCGCCAGCAGCCAAGAAGAAGGTTCCACTAGGGGCTACACCTTC. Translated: CASSQEEGSTRGYTF.